This T cell receptor (beta chain) was observed in a study of regulatory T cells in long-lasting Graves disease. Study-wide findings and caveats: Persistent-disease Graves' patients showed less TCR diversity than new cases. When disease was persistent, TRBV28, TRBJ1-2 and TRBJ2-5 were the favored segments.

Time point reported: newly diagnosed GD, antithyroid drugs for less than 3 months. TCR sequences were obtained from RNA taken from PBMCs. A peripheral blood sample, nine milliliters in volume, was drawn into EDTA tubes. The V gene lost 0 bases and the J gene lost 0 bases, with 12 bases spanning the gap. Per germline, CDR1 LNHDA and CDR2 SQIVND (reference sequence). CDR3 length equals 16 residues. TCR beta libraries were built with iRepertoire HTBI primers and Arm-PCR of CDR3 regions. TCRdb analysed the multiplex PCR reads with MiXCR anew, one entry per CDR3 protein. This sample yields about 440,000 distinct CDR3 sequences, of which less than 20% are seen a single time; approximately 11% belongs to the top ten. Note on this clonotype: What it binds is unknown.

The sample also formed part of further work on T cells in Graves' hyperthyroidism and ophthalmopathy. That publication notes: The blood repertoire included most of the expanded thyroid clonotypes above 0.001.

The chain links TRBV19 to TRBJ2-7; D uncertain. This specimen was peripheral blood mononuclear cells (PBMCs), taken at new diagnosis, from a patient treated with antithyroid drugs. The origin of this receptor is a woman aged 25 to 39 with Graves disease. CDR3 protein: CASSIDARSLSYEQYF. In nucleotides, the CDR3 is TGTGCCAGTAGTATAGACGCCAGGTCCCTCTCCTACGAGCAGTACTTC.